The TCR beta chain described here comes from a study of B cell selection in AIRE deficiency. Study-wide results and limits: Shared Treg sequences were biased toward short CDR3s with few non-templated nucleotide insertions. Healthy donors alone shared about a third of fewer than 4,000 Treg sequences; patients alone 8.5% to 10%.

Here immunoSEQ multiplex PCR was the method, and the copy in TCRdb shows in-frame clones only, minus some. The sample lists roughly 26,000 clones; 92% were seen once. Regulatory T cells were sorted as CD4+CD25hiCD127low/negative. To note about this clone: Antigen unknown.

V shed 6 bases and J shed 1 base, with 14 bases lying between them. The germline V gene has CDR1 LNHDA and CDR2 SQIVND (reference sequence). CDR3 length: 15 residues. Sequences were obtained from CD4+CD25+ Tregs sorted from PBMCs. The V gene is TRBV19, the J gene TRBJ2-3, with unresolved D. The clonotype comes from a human donor in good health. CDR3 in DNA: TGTGCCAGTAGGGCCCGGCGGCTTCGCACAGATACGCAGTATTTT. Its translation is CASRARRLRTDTQYF.